The T cell receptor (beta chain) under discussion was sequenced for a study of blood T cell repertoires in COVID-19. Looking at the study overall: Sources were T cells, B-cell-depleted T cells, or PBMCs; the material itself was cDNA or gDNA.

Authors' data handling: Cell counts per sample came from amplifying reference gene primers. The protocol was immunoSEQ multiplex PCR, while the TCRdb copy is restricted to in-frame clones and leaves out a portion. D and trimming were read from the DNA, whereas the V and J calls and clone size are those reported in that table. The top ten hold approximately 2% of the sample, which has 200,000 to 300,000 clones, around 84% seen once. The CDR3 is made up of 12 amino acids. Germline CDR1 and CDR2: LNHDA and SQIVND (reference sequence). V lost 5 bases and J lost 7; bases outside the gene matches: 3. The source of this sequence is a man aged 35-49 years who had recovered from COVID-19. The source material was peripheral blood. The chain recombines TRBV19 with TRBJ1-1, with TRBD1 matching 8 bases. CDR3 sequence (DNA): TGTGCCAGTAGTTTCGACAGGGGTGAAGCTTTCTTT. This encodes CASSFDRGEAFF. Full variable domain (remainder filled in from reference TRBV19 and TRBJ1-1): DGGITQSPKYLFRKEGQNVTLSCEQNLNHDAMYWYRQDPGQGLRLIYYSQIVNDFQKGDIAEGYSVSREKKESFPLTVTSAQKNPTAFYLCASSFDRGEAFFGQGTRLTVV.